A selection of T cell receptor beta chains follows, all from one sample in a study of cytomegalovirus exposure and HLA in healthy donors. Assay: immunoSEQ multiplex PCR; the TCRdb copy retains only in-frame clones and omits some. The sample lists about 220,000 clones, more than 75% occurring once. The sequencing sample was made of PBMCs. Every receptor here comes from a young man in good health and CMV-seronegative. CDR3s include the opening cysteine and the closing phenylalanine or tryptophan. D genes are given only for firm matches. Clone size is not always given. Where it is, it says once, few, many or a class for expanded clones.

14,TRBJ1-4,-,TRBV7-2,-,CASSPDTTNEKLFF,TGTGCCAGCTCACCGGACACAACTAATGAAAAACTGTTTTTT
13,TRBJ2-3,-,TRBV30,TRBD1,CAWGTLTGGTQYF,TGTGCCTGGGGGACTTTAACAGGGGGTACGCAGTATTTT
13,TRBJ1-5,-,TRBV30,-,CAWSVQDGQPQHF,TGTGCCTGGAGTGTACAGGACGGTCAGCCCCAGCATTTT
14,TRBJ1-6,once,TRBV27,-,CASSLRDTNSPLHF,TGTGCCAGCAGTTTACGGGACACGAATTCACCCCTCCACTTT
15,TRBJ2-7,-,TRBV4-3,-,CASSQDWGRSYEQYF,TGCGCCAGCAGCCAAGATTGGGGGCGGTCTTACGAGCAGTACTTC
13,TRBJ1-1,-,TRBV28,-,CASSFLWGVAAFF,TGTGCCAGCAGTTTTCTCTGGGGCGTCGCAGCTTTCTTT
14,TRBJ1-5,once,TRBV6-6,TRBD1,CASTSGTVNQPQHF,TGTGCCAGCACCTCCGGGACAGTTAATCAGCCCCAGCATTTT
17,TRBJ1-1,-,TRBV7-9,TRBD1,CASSLGTGTVDDTEAFF,TGTGCCAGCAGCTTAGGGACAGGTACTGTTGATGACACTGAAGCTTTCTTT
15,TRBJ2-2,-,TRBV4-1,TRBD2,CASRPGGARTGELFF,TGCGCCAGTCGACCGGGGGGGGCGCGGACCGGGGAGCTGTTTTTT
14,TRBJ1-2,-,TRBV6-5,TRBD1,CASGHRQGSYGYTF,TGTGCCAGCGGCCATAGACAGGGGAGCTATGGCTACACCTTC
15,TRBJ2-1,-,TRBV7-2,TRBD2,CASSLMSGSYNEQFF,TGTGCCAGCAGCTTAATGAGCGGGAGCTACAATGAGCAGTTCTTC
19,TRBJ1-3,-,TRBV9,-,CASSVGVLGQGYSGNTIYF,TGTGCCAGCAGCGTAGGGGTTCTGGGACAAGGCTACTCTGGAAACACCATATATTTT
14,TRBJ2-7,-,TRBV27,-,CASSLYGSGYEQYF,TGTGCCAGCAGTTTATACGGGAGTGGATACGAGCAGTACTTC
15,TRBJ2-3,-,TRBV2,-,CASSVPSEGTDTQYF,TGTGCCAGCAGTGTCCCCTCGGAGGGCACAGATACGCAGTATTTT
13,TRBJ1-1,-,TRBV27,-,CASSPGPNTEAFF,TGTGCCAGCAGTCCAGGGCCAAACACTGAAGCTTTCTTT